The 11 T cell receptor delta chains below come from one sample, sequenced in a study of gamma-delta chains in newborns, infants, children. TCRdb redid the clone calls on the reads with CATT. The sample has 4,000 or so delta-chain clones; about 3.4% are singletons. The sequencing sample was made of blood. These receptors were obtained from a child who was a newborn, infant or young child, either healthy, febrile or measles-vaccinated (not recorded which).

This clone appeared a few times. The germline gene is not matched at one end of the junction; a read error may be the cause. The rearrangement links TRDV2 to TRDJ3, with 9 bases that match TRDD3. The V gene's germline CDR1 is GEAIGNYY and CDR2 EKD. The CDR3 covers 22 residues. The CDR3 is CACDTVGLGEIASSWDTQQMFF. In nucleotides, the CDR3 is TGTGCCTGTGACACCGTGGGACTGGGGGAGATAGCGAGCTCCTGGGACACCCAACAGATGTTTTTC.

Comments on this clone: A read error is possible here, since a much larger clone lies one base away. Within the sample, other DNA sequences also encode this same CDR3. The chain is built from TRDV1 and TRDJ1; 9 nucleotides agree with TRDD2. Germline V CDR1 and CDR2: TSWWSYY, QGS. The CDR3 is 19 residues long. Here the CDR3 DNA reads TGTGCTCTAGGGGAACCACTGCCTTCCTACGTTTATACCATCTATAAACTCATCTTT. This codes for CALGEPLPSYVYTIYKLIF.

There are a few counts of this clone. With a far larger clone one base away, a read error is the likely cause. This chain links TRDV2 with TRDJ2, with 8 bases lining up with TRDD3. The length of the CDR3 is 19 residues. J gave up 7 bases and V 1 base, and 19 bases lay outside the gene matches. CDR1 GEAIGNYY and CDR2 EKD come from the germline V gene. CDR3 sequence (DNA): TGTGCCTGTGACACAGTACTACTGGGGGGTACGCCTAACTTAGCACAACTCTTCTTT. This codes for CACDTVLLGGTPNLAQLFF.

This clone is categorized as medium-sized. The identical CDR3 is also encoded by other nucleotide sequences in the sample. The rearrangement uses TRDV2 and TRDJ3; 7 nucleotides align to TRDD3. Germline assignment: CDR1 GEAIGNYY and CDR2 EKD. The V and J ends lost 0 bases and 0 bases, in that order; junction bases with no gene match: 7. CDR3 length: 19 amino acids. The CDR3 protein is CACDTAGGPSSWDTRQMFF. CDR3 nucleotide sequence: TGTGCCTGTGACACCGCTGGGGGTCCAAGCTCCTGGGACACCCGACAGATGTTTTTC.

In this sample, this clone turned up a few times. The TCRdb protein comes from a much larger clone and disagrees with this DNA's translation at residue 11, likely due to a read error; the protein given here is derived from the DNA. The V gene is TRDV2, the J gene TRDJ3; 13 bases agree with TRDD3. The trim removed 2 bases at V and 0 bases at J, leaving 6 bases unmatched. The germline gives CDR1 GEAIGNYY, CDR2 EKD. The CDR3 has 20 amino acids. The CDR3 loop reads CACDKVLGDTLSWDTRQMFF. The CDR3 coding sequence is TGTGCCTGTGACAAAGTACTGGGGGATACGCTCTCCTGGGACACCCGACAGATGTTTTTC.

As to this clone: This is likely an artifact of a read error, given a far larger clone one base away. Other DNA sequences in the sample encode the same CDR3. The rearrangement uses TRDV2 and TRDJ2; 11 nucleotides match TRDD3. This CDR3 is 15 amino acids long. Germline assignment: CDR1 GEAIGNYY and CDR2 EKD. CDR3 nucleotide sequence: TGTGCCTGTGACATACTGGGGGATATGACAGCACAGCTCTTCTTT. Its translation: CACDILGDMTAQLFF.

This clone turned up a few times. This could be a read error, since a much larger clone is one nucleotide away. Distinct nucleotide sequences in the sample also encode this CDR3. The V call is TRDV3, the J call TRDJ2, with 8 positions matching TRDD3. This CDR3 has 14 amino acids. The V gene's germline CDR1 is TVYSNPD and CDR2 GDNSRS (reference sequence). The DNA for the CDR3 is TGTGCCTTTCCTACGGGGGATATGACAGCACAGCTCTTCTTT. This encodes CAFPTGDMTAQLFF.

To note about this clone: A much larger clone is a single base away; this may be a read error. The chain links TRDV1 to TRDJ1, with 8 bases identical to TRDD2. This CDR3 region has 21 residues. The germline V gene has CDR1 TSWWSYY and CDR2 QGS. J lost 3 bases, V lost 1 base, and 22 bases had no gene match. CDR3 residues: CALGEPTSYRTGVYVSDKLIF. CDR3 bases: TGTGCTCTTGGGGAACCGACTTCCTACAGGACGGGGGTATACGTATCCGATAAACTCATCTTT.

This clone was picked up a small number of times. The protein in TCRdb stems from a much larger clone and differs at residue 4 from this DNA's translation, likely a read error; here the protein is translated from the DNA. The chain has TRDV2 and TRDJ3; 11 bases match TRDD3. The germline V gene has CDR1 GEAIGNYY and CDR2 EKD. Unmatched junction bases numbered 5, after V lost 5 bases and J lost 0 bases. CDR3 length: 18 amino acids. CDR3 residues: CACGSTGGYSWDTRQMFF. Written as DNA, the CDR3 is TGTGCCTGTGGCAGTACTGGGGGATACTCCTGGGACACCCGACAGATGTTTTTC.

This clone was detected only a few times. Being one base from a much bigger clone, this may be a read error. Other DNA sequences in this sample translate to the same CDR3. The J gene is TRDJ3, the V gene TRDV2; TRDD3 matches 9 bases. Germline lookup yields CDR1 GEAIGNYY and CDR2 EKD. CDR3 length equals 19 residues. CDR3 region: CACDTLYWGSSWDTRQMFF. The CDR3 region has the DNA TGCGCCTGTGACACCTTGTACTGGGGGAGCTCCTGGGACACCCGACAGATGTTTTTC.

For this clone: A much bigger clone sits one base away, suggesting this may be a read error. The J gene is TRDJ3, the V gene TRDV2; 9 bases align to TRDD3. After removal of 0 bases from V and 0 bases from J, the junction contained 8 bases not matched to a gene. CDR3 size: 20 residues. Germline V gene sequence: CDR1 GEAIGNYY, CDR2 EKD. The CDR3 sequence is CACDTVGGIPSSWDTRQMFF. DNA for the CDR3: TGTGCCTGTGACACCGTCGGGGGGATACCTAGCTCCTGGGACACCCGACAGATGTTTTTC.